These 27 T cell receptor beta chains were sequenced from one sample in a study of OX40 agonist ivuxolimab in advanced cancers. Sequencing was performed with immunoSEQ multiplex PCR; in TCRdb, only in-frame clones are kept and a portion is missing. This table holds 70,000 to 90,000 clones, 81% found once. The starting material was CD4+ or CD8+ T cells sorted from blood, obtained in a trial of the OX40 agonist ivuxolimab. The receptors were gathered from an adult with an advanced solid tumor such as melanoma, head and neck, liver or kidney cancer.

This chain connects TRBV5-1 to TRBJ2-3; D is unclear. CDR1 is SGHRS, CDR2 YFSETQ, per germline. Trimming left V 5 bases short and J 2 bases short, with 15 bases between. This CDR3 contains 15 residues. CDR3 in DNA: TGCGCCAGCAGTGGAGCAGTCACGAACACAGATACGCAGTATTTT. This sequence encodes CASSGAVTNTDTQYF.

The chain recombines TRBV7-9 with TRBJ1-1; D is ambiguous. The CDR3 length is 14 residues. Germline V gives CDR1 SEHNR, CDR2 FQNEAQ (reference sequence). V lost 1 base to trimming and J lost 1 base, with 7 bases between them. The CDR3 reads CASSLGRKNTEAFF. CDR3 coding DNA: TGTGCCAGCAGCTTAGGGCGGAAGAACACTGAAGCTTTCTTT.

This rearrangement joins TRBV5-6 to TRBJ2-3; a possible D gene is TRBD2 (6 bases). Germline-derived CDR1 and CDR2 are SGHDT and YYEEEE. V gave up 2 bases and J gave up 2 bases, with 12 bases separating them. CDR3 length: 15 residues. The CDR3 here is CASSFSGRLTDTQYF. The CDR3 DNA follows: TGTGCCAGCAGCTTTTCGGGGAGGCTCACAGATACGCAGTATTTT.

The chain has TRBV2 and TRBJ1-5; D gene uncertain. CDR1 is SNHLY and CDR2 is FYNNEI in the germline V gene. The V and J ends lost 8 bases and 4 bases respectively, with 21 bases between them. This CDR3 is built from 16 residues. CDR3 bases: TGTGCCAGCTTATTTTCCGAGACTCCACGAAATCAGCCCCAGCATTTT. Its translation is CASLFSETPRNQPQHF.

The rearrangement links TRBV18 to TRBJ2-7, with 7 bases aligning to TRBD1. Germline CDR1 reads KGHSH; CDR2 reads LQKENI. The CDR3 is 14 residues long. Losses at the gene ends were 6 bases for V and 6 bases for J; bases not matched to a gene: 11. The CDR3 DNA reads TGTGCCAGCTCTACTGGGACAGTCGGAAGCGAGCAGTACTTC. Its protein is CASSTGTVGSEQYF.

This chain connects TRBV10-2 to TRBJ1-5; 7 nucleotides align to TRBD1. Germline-derived CDR1 and CDR2 are WSHSY and SAAADI. The CDR3 has 14 amino acids. J gave up 3 bases and V 6 bases, and 5 bases lay outside the gene matches. CDR3 in amino acids: CASSWGQSNQPQHF. In DNA form, the CDR3 reads TGCGCCAGCAGCTGGGGACAGTCCAATCAGCCCCAGCATTTT.

The V call is TRBV7-2, the J call TRBJ2-1; 7 bases are shared with TRBD1. Germline loops: CDR1 SGHTA, CDR2 FQGNSA. The CDR3 runs 16 residues. Unmatched junction bases numbered 11, after V lost 5 bases and J lost 4 bases. CDR3 residues: CASSQKQGTVYNEQFF. CDR3 DNA: TGTGCCAGCAGCCAGAAACAGGGGACCGTTTACAATGAGCAGTTCTTC.

The chain joins TRBV28 to TRBJ1-2, with D uncertain. Trimming left V 2 bases short and J 1 base short, with 14 bases between. Germline CDR1 is MDHEN and CDR2 is SYDVKM. The CDR3 sequence is 16 residues long. CDR3 nucleotide sequence: TGTGCCAGCAGTTTAGGTGGCGGCGGCCTTAACTATGGCTACACCTTC. Amino acids: CASSLGGGGLNYGYTF.

This sequence joins TRBV6-1 and TRBJ1-2; D uncertain. The CDR3 covers 15 residues. Germline assignment: CDR1 MNHNS and CDR2 SASEGT. V lost 2 bases to trimming and J lost 6 bases, with 16 bases between them. The CDR3 DNA reads as TGTGCCAGCAGTGAACCCCAAAGGGTTGATAATGGCTACACCTTC. Translation: CASSEPQRVDNGYTF.

The chain has TRBV5-1 and TRBJ2-5, with no clear D. The CDR3 is 13 residues long. The germline gives CDR1 SGHRS, CDR2 YFSETQ. Trimming stripped 0 bases from V and 4 bases from J, with 7 bases between. CDR3 residues: CASSLGSGETQYF. The CDR3 coding sequence is TGCGCCAGCAGCTTGGGATCGGGAGAGACCCAGTACTTC.

The chain carries TRBV2 and TRBJ2-7; TRBD2 matches 10 bases. Per the germline V gene, CDR1 is SNHLY and CDR2 is FYNNEI. The CDR3 consists of 12 residues. J lost 6 bases, V lost 7 bases, and 3 bases had no gene match. The DNA of the CDR3 is TGTGCCAGCACCCGGACTAGCGGCGAGCAGTACTTC. As protein: CASTRTSGEQYF.

The chain carries TRBV5-1 and TRBJ1-4, with D maybe TRBD1 (5 bases). Germline V gives CDR1 SGHRS, CDR2 YFSETQ. This CDR3 spans 15 amino acids. V gave up 1 base and J gave up 6 bases, with 13 bases separating them. CDR3 in DNA: TGCGCCAGCAGCTTGATAGGCGACAGTTATGAAAAACTGTTTTTT. Encoded protein: CASSLIGDSYEKLFF.

The sample holds one count of this clone. The J gene is TRBJ1-4, the V gene TRBV7-8, with TRBD1 as a possible D gene (6 bases). The germline V gene encodes CDR1 SGHVS and CDR2 FQNEAQ. V lost 2 bases and J 4 bases, leaving 11 bases between the germline ends. CDR3 length equals 15 residues. CDR3: CASSLNQGFNEKLFF. The CDR3 nucleotides are TGTGCCAGCAGCTTAAACCAGGGGTTTAATGAAAAACTGTTTTTT.

This clone was counted between two and nine times. The chain has TRBV12-5 and TRBJ2-7, with 8 nucleotides matching TRBD1. The CDR3 contains 12 residues. The germline V gene has CDR1 LGHNT and CDR2 FRNRAP. The V gene end was trimmed by 5 bases and the J gene end by 6 bases; junction bases not matched to a gene: 3. CDR3 in amino acids: CASGDDRGEQYF. CDR3 DNA sequence: TGTGCTAGTGGTGATGACAGGGGCGAGCAGTACTTC.

CDR3 nucleotide sequence: TGTGCCAGCTCACCACCCAGCGGGAGTAGGGAGACCCAGTACTTC. This encodes CASSPPSGSRETQYF. This sequence joins TRBV18 and TRBJ2-5, with TRBD2 matching over 8 bases. The CDR3 loop spans 15 amino acids. V shed 0 bases and J 5 bases; nucleotides not matched to a gene: 5. Germline CDR1 KGHSH, CDR2 LQKENI.

On this clone: The same CDR3 arises from other DNA sequences in this sample as well. The gene calls are TRBV7-8 and TRBJ2-7; D possibly uses TRBD1 or TRBD2 (5 bases each). This CDR3 is built from 15 residues. Per germline, CDR1 SGHVS and CDR2 FQNEAQ. The V gene lost 3 bases and the J gene lost 0 bases, with 12 bases spanning the gap. As DNA, the CDR3 is TGTGCCAGCAGCTTGCACCAGGGACCCTCCTACGAGCAGTACTTC. Its translation is CASSLHQGPSYEQYF.

V gene TRBV29-1 combines with J gene TRBJ2-1; D is uncertain. V was pared by 6 bases and J by 8 bases, with 23 bases between. CDR3 size: 15 residues. Germline values: CDR1 SQVTM, CDR2 ANQGSEA. CDR3 nucleotides: TGCAGCGTCGCCTCAACTCAGACTGGTCCCGATGAGCAGTTCTTC. Translation: CSVASTQTGPDEQFF.

The rearrangement links TRBV7-9 to TRBJ1-5, with TRBD1 matching over 8 bases. The CDR3 contains 15 residues. With V trimmed by 0 bases and J by 2 bases, 0 bases remained unmatched. Looked up from germline, CDR1 is SEHNR and CDR2 is FQNEAQ (reference sequence). The CDR3 region has the DNA TGTGCCAGCAGCTTAGCGGGACAGGGCAATCAGCCCCAGCATTTT. Translated, it gives CASSLAGQGNQPQHF. The whole variable domain, filled in from reference TRBV7-9 and TRBJ1-5, reads DTGVSQNPRHKITKRGQNVTFRCDPISEHNRLYWYRQTLGQGPEFLTYFQNEAQLEKSRLLSDRFSAERPKGSFSTLEIQRTEQGDSAMYLCASSLAGQGNQPQHFGDGTRLSIL.

The chain carries TRBV21-1 and TRBJ1-1. TRBV21-1 is a known pseudogene. The CDR3 runs to 18 residues. The CDR3 reads CASSKVRCFWGENTEAFF. CDR3 sequence (DNA): TGTGCCAGCAGCAAAGTGAGATGTTTCTGGGGGGAAAACACTGAAGCTTTCTTT.

J is TRBJ1-2 and V is TRBV25-1; 10 positions agree with TRBD1. Trimming took 3 bases from V and 10 from J; bases not matched to a gene: 8. Germline loops: CDR1 MGHDK, CDR2 SYGVNS. This CDR3 has 14 residues. CDR3 DNA: TGTGCCAGCAGTGAGTCGGGACAGGGGCGTGTCTACACCTTC. This encodes CASSESGQGRVYTF.

V is TRBV29-1 and J is TRBJ2-7; tentatively, D is TRBD1 (6 bases). Germline V gene data show CDR1 as SQVTM and CDR2 as ANQGSEA. V lost 6 bases and J lost 6, with 15 bases in between. The CDR3 spans 12 residues. CDR3 residues: CSVRSDSSEQYF. CDR3 in DNA: TGCAGCGTCCGATCGGACAGTTCCGAGCAGTACTTC.

The chain is built from TRBV27 and TRBJ2-5, with 7 bases fitting TRBD1. Germline V gives CDR1 MNHEY, CDR2 SMNVEV (reference sequence). Losses at the gene ends were 8 bases for V and 2 bases for J; bases not matched to a gene: 5. The CDR3 totals 13 residues. CDR3 protein: CASGTVLQETQYF. In DNA, the CDR3 is TGTGCCAGCGGGACAGTACTACAAGAGACCCAGTACTTC.

The rearrangement links TRBV19 to TRBJ1-5, with 9 bases lining up with TRBD1. CDR3 size: 15 residues. Losses at the gene ends were 6 bases for V and 6 bases for J; bases not matched to a gene: 9. The germline gives CDR1 LNHDA, CDR2 SQIVND (reference sequence). DNA for the CDR3: TGTGCCAGTAGCCCGGACAGGGGATTGACTCAGCCCCAGCATTTT. The encoded protein is CASSPDRGLTQPQHF.

In this sample, this clone turned up a few times. The chain employs TRBV10-3 and TRBJ1-2, with TRBD1 matching 8 bases. V lost 4 bases to trimming and J lost 1 base; unmatched junction nucleotides: 11. This CDR3 is built from 17 residues. Germline V gene lookup returns CDR1 ENHRY and CDR2 SYGVKD. The CDR3 nucleotides are TGTGCCATCAGTGCGCGCTCCTCGGGACAGGATAACTATGGCTACACCTTC. Translated, it gives CAISARSSGQDNYGYTF.

The V call is TRBV5-1, the J call TRBJ1-1; TRBD1 aligns across 9 bases. V lost 4 bases and J lost 4; bases outside the gene matches: 2. The germline V gene encodes CDR1 SGHRS and CDR2 YFSETQ. The CDR3 loop spans 13 amino acids. The CDR3 is CASSVTGGTEAFF. The CDR3 bases are TGCGCCAGCAGCGTGACAGGGGGCACTGAAGCTTTCTTT.

The chain has TRBV11-2 and TRBJ2-7; 9 positions agree with TRBD1. V shed 0 bases, J shed 6 bases, and the junction held 12 bases outside the gene matches. The germline gives CDR1 SGHAT, CDR2 FQNNGV. The length of the CDR3 is 17 residues. The chain's CDR3 is CASSLERSGTGLGEQYF. The CDR3, as DNA: TGTGCCAGCAGCTTAGAAAGGTCCGGGACAGGGTTGGGCGAGCAGTACTTC.

The CDR3 DNA sequence: TGTGCCAGCAGCTCTATACAGGGATCACCCCTCCACTTT. It codes for CASSSIQGSPLHF. The chain recombines TRBV6-5 with TRBJ1-6; possibly TRBD1 for D (6 bases). This CDR3 spans 13 amino acids. V was cut by 6 bases and J by 10 bases, with 13 bases left in between. Germline CDR1 reads MNHEY; CDR2 reads SVGAGI.